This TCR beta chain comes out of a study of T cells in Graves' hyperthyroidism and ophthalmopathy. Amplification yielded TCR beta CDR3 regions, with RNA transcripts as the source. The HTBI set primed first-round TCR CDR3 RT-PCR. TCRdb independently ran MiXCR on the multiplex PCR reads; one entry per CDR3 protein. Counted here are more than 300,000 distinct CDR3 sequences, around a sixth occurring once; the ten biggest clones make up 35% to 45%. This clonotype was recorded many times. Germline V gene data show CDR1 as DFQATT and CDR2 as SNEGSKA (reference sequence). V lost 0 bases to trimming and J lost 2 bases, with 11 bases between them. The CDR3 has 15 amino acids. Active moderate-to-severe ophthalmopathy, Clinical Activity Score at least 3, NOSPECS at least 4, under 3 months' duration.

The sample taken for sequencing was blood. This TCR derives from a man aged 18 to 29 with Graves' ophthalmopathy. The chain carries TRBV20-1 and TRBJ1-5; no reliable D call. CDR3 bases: TGCAGTGCTAGAGAGTCCCCCTCGGGCAATCAGCCCCAGCATTTT. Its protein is CSARESPSGNQPQHF.